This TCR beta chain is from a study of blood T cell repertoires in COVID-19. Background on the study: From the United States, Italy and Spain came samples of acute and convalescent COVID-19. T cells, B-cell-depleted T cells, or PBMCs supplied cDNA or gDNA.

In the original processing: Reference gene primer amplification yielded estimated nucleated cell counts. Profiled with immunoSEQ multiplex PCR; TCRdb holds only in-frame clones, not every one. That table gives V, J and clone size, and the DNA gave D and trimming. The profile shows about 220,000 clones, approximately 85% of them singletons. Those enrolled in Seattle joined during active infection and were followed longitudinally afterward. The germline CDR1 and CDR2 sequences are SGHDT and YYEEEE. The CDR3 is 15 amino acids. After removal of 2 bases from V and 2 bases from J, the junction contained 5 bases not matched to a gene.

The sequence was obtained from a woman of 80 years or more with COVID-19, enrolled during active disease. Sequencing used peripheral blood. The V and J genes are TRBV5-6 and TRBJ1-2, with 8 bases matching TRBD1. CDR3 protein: CASSFLRTGNYGYTF. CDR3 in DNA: TGTGCCAGCAGCTTTTTACGGACAGGGAACTATGGCTACACCTTC.